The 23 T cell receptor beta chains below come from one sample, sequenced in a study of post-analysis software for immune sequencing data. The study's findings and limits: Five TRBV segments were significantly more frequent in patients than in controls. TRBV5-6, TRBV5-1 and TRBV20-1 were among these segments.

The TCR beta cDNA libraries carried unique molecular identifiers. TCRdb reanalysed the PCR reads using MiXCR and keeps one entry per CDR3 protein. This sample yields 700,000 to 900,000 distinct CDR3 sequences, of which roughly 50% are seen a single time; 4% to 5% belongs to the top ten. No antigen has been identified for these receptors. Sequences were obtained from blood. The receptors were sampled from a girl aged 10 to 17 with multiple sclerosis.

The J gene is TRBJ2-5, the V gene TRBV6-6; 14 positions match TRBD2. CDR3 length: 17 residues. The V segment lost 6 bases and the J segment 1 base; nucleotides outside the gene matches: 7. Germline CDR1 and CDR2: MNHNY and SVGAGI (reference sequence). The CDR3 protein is CASRDGLAGGPQETQYF. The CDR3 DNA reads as TGTGCCAGCAGGGACGGACTAGCGGGAGGCCCCCAAGAGACCCAGTACTTC.

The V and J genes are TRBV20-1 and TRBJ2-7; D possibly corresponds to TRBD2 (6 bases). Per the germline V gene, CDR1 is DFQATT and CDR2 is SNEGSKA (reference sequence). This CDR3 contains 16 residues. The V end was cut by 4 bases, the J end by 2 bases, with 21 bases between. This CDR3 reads CSATAPTSFTPYEQYF. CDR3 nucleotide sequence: TGCAGTGCTACAGCCCCCACTAGCTTTACCCCCTACGAGCAGTACTTC.

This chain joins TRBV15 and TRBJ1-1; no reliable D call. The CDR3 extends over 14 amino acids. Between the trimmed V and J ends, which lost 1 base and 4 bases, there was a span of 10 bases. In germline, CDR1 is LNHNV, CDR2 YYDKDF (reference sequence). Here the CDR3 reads CATSRVTVPTEAFF. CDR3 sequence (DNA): TGTGCCACCAGCAGAGTCACAGTCCCCACTGAAGCTTTCTTT.

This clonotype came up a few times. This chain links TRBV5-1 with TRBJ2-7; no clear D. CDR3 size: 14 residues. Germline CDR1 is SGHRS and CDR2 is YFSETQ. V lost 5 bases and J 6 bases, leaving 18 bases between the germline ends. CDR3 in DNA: TGCGCCAGCAGGATATGGACGGAGACCTCCGAGCAGTACTTC. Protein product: CASRIWTETSEQYF.

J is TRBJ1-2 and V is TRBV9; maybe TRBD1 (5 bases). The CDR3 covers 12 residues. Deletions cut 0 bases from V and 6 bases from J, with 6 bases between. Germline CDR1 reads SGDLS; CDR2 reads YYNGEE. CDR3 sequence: CASSVGGNGYTF. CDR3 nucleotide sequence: TGTGCCAGCAGCGTAGGGGGGAATGGCTACACCTTC.

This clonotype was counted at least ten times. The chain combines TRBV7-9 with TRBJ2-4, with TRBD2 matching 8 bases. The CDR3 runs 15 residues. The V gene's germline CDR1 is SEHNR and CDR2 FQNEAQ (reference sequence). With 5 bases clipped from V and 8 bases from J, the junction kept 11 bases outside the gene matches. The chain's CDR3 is CASSPEETGGDIQYF. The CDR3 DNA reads TGTGCCAGCAGCCCGGAAGAAACGGGGGGGGACATTCAGTACTTC.

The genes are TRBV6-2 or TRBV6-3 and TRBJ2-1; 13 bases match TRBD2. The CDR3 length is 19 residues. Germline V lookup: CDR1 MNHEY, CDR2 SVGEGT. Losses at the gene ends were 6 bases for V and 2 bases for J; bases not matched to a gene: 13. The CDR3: CASSHRLAGGFLPYNEQFF. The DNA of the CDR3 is TGTGCCAGCAGCCACCGACTAGCGGGAGGTTTTCTTCCCTACAATGAGCAGTTCTTC.

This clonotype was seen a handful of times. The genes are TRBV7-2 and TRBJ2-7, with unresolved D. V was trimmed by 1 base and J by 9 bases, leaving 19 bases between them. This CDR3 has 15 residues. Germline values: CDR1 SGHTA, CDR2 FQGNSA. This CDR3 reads CASSLVHIFGFPQYF. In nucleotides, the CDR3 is TGTGCCAGCAGCTTAGTGCATATCTTTGGGTTTCCGCAGTACTTC.

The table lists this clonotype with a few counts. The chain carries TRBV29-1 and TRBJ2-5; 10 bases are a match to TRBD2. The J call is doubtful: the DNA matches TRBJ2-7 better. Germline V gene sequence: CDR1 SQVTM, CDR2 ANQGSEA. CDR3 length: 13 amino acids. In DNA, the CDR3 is TGCAGCGCGAGTCCTAGCGGGAGTTACGAGCAGTACTTC. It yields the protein CSASPSGSYEQYF.

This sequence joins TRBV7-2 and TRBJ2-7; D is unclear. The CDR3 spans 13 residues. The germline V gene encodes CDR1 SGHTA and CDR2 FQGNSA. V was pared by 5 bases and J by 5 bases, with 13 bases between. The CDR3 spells CASSASLGNEQYF. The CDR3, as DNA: TGTGCCAGCAGCGCTTCTCTGGGGAACGAGCAGTACTTC.

CDR3 in amino acids: CASTVWTSGIPGEQYF. DNA for the CDR3: TGTGCCAGCACCGTATGGACTAGCGGTATCCCAGGCGAGCAGTACTTC. The gene calls are TRBV12-3 or TRBV12-4 and TRBJ2-4, with TRBD2 matching 10 bases. The DNA end is a closer match to TRBJ2-7, so the J assignment may be wrong. The CDR3 consists of 16 residues.

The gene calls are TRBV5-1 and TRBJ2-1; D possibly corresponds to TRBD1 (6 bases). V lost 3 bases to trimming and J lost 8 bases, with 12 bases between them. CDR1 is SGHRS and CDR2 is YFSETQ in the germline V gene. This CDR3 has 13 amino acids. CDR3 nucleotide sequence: TGCGCCAGCAGCTCGCAAACAGGGTATGAGCAGTTCTTC. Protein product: CASSSQTGYEQFF.

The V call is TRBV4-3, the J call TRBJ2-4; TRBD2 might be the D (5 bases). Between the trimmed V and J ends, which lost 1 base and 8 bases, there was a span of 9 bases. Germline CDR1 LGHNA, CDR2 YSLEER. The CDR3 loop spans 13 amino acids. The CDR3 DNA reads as TGCGCCAGCAGCCAAGGGGTGGAGGACATTCAGTACTTC. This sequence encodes CASSQGVEDIQYF.

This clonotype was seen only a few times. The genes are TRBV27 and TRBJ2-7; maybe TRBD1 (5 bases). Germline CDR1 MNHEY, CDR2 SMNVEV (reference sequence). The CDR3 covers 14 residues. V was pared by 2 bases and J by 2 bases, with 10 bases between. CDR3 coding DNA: TGTGCCAGCAGTTTAATAACAGGTGCCTACGAGCAGTACTTC. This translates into CASSLITGAYEQYF.

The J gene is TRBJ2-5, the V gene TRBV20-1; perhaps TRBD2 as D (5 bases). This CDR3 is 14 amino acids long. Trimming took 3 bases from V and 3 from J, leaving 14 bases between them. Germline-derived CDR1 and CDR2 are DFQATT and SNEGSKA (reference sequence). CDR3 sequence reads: CSASFLPGKETQYF. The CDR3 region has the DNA TGCAGTGCTAGTTTCCTCCCCGGGAAAGAGACCCAGTACTTC.

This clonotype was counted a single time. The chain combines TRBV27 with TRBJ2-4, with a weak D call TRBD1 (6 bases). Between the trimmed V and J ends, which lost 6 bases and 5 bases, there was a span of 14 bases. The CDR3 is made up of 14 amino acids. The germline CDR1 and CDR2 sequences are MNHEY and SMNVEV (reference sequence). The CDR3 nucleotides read TGTGCCAGCAGCAGAACAGGGTTCCAAAACATTCAGTACTTC. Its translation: CASSRTGFQNIQYF.

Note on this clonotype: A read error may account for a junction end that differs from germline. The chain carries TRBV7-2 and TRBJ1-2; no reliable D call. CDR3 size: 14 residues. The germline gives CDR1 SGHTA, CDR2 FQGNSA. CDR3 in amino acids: CASSLAGQYYGYTF. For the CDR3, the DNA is TGTGCCAGCAGTTTAGCCGGGCAATACTATGGCTACACCTTC.

The CDR3 sequence is CSAIGTSANFRGTQYF. Written as DNA, the CDR3 is TGCAGCGCCATAGGGACTAGCGCCAATTTCCGAGGGACCCAGTACTTC. This rearrangement joins TRBV29-1 to TRBJ2-7; 10 bases line up with TRBD2. The DNA matches TRBJ2-5 better at its end, which makes the J call doubtful. This CDR3 contains 16 residues. Germline CDR1 reads SQVTM; CDR2 reads ANQGSEA.

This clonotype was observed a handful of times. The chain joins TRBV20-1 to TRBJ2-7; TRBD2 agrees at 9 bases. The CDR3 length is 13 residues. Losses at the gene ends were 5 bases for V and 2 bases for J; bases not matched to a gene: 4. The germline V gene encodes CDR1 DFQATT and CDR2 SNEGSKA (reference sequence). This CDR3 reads CSALAGEPYEQYF. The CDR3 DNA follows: TGCAGTGCTTTAGCGGGAGAGCCCTACGAGCAGTACTTC.

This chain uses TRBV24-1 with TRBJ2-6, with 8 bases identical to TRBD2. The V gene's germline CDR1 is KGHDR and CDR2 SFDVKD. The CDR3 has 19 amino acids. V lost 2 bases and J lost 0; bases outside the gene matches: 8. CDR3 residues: CATSDSGLAEYSGANVLTF. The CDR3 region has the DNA TGTGCCACCAGTGATTCCGGACTAGCTGAGTACTCTGGGGCCAACGTCCTGACTTTC.

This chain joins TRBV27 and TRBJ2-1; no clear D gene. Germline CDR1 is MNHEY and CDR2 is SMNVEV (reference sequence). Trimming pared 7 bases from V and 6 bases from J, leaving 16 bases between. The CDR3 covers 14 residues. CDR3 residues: CASNKGQTGNEQFF. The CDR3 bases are TGTGCCAGCAATAAGGGCCAGACCGGCAATGAGCAGTTCTTC.

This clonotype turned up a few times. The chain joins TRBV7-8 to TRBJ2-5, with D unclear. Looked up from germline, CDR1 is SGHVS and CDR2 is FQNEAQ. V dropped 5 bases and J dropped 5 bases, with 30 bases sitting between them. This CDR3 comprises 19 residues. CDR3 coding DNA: TGTGCCAGCAGCGATCACACCCCAAGCCCAGCCGGGTTCAGGGAGACCCAGTACTTC. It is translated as CASSDHTPSPAGFRETQYF.

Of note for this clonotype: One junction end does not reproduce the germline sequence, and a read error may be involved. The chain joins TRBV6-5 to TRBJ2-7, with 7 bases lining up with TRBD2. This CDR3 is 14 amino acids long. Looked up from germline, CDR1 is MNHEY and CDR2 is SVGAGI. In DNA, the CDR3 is TGTGCCAGCAGTTACAAGTCGACTAGCTACGAGCAGCACTTC. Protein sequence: CASSYKSTSYEQHF.